One and the same sample provided the 16 T cell receptor beta chains below, sequenced in a study of CD8 T cells in ankylosing spondylitis. Their antigens are not known. TCRdb processed the 5' RACE reads anew with MiXCR; each CDR3 protein has one entry. The top ten clones hold 15% to 20% of a sample with more than 600,000 distinct CDR3 sequences, around a fifth of them seen once. Study results and caveats: Blood of patients with ankylosing spondylitis appeared to be characterized by a TCR beta motif of several highly homologous variants.

Sequenced input: blood, either unsorted or a sorted T cell fraction (not recorded which). These receptors all stem from a male donor with ankylosing spondylitis.

There are a few counts of this clonotype. V is TRBV5-5 and J is TRBJ2-6; no clear D gene. V gave up 0 bases and J gave up 0 bases, with 7 bases separating them. Looked up from germline, CDR1 is SGHKS and CDR2 is YYEKEE (reference sequence). The length of the CDR3 is 16 residues. The CDR3 coding sequence is TGTGCCAGCAGCTTGGGAGGTACCTCTGGGGCCAACGTCCTGACTTTC. It is translated as CASSLGGTSGANVLTF.

The chain recombines TRBV12-3 or TRBV12-4 with TRBJ1-2; D possibly corresponds to TRBD1 (6 bases). The CDR3 is made up of 14 amino acids. The V end was cut by 6 bases, the J end by 0 bases, with 11 bases between. The DNA of the CDR3 is TGTGCCAGCAGGCCGACAGGAGCTAACTATGGCTACACCTTC. Translating it yields CASRPTGANYGYTF.

This clonotype was detected only a few times. This chain joins TRBV3-1 and TRBJ2-5, with 13 bases matching TRBD2. With 4 bases clipped from V and 5 bases from J, the junction kept 10 bases outside the gene matches. From germline, CDR1 is LGHDT and CDR2 YNNKEL (reference sequence). This CDR3 comprises 17 residues. Here the CDR3 reads CASSPPRLAGGWETQYF. CDR3 DNA sequence: TGTGCCAGCAGCCCGCCCCGACTAGCGGGGGGATGGGAGACCCAGTACTTC.

There are many counts of this clonotype. The CDR3 loop is CSGGQGMNTEAFF. CDR3 in DNA: TGCAGCGGCGGACAGGGAATGAACACTGAAGCTTTCTTT. V and J are TRBV29-1 and TRBJ1-1, with TRBD1 identical over 8 bases. CDR1 is SQVTM, CDR2 ANQGSEA, per germline. The CDR3 contains 13 residues. Trimming at V came to 7 bases and at J to 0 bases, leaving 4 bases not matched to a gene.

This clonotype was found a few times. This chain links TRBV4-1 with TRBJ2-7; weak D call: TRBD1 (6 bases). V gave up 3 bases and J gave up 4 bases, with 7 bases separating them. The V gene's germline CDR1 is MGHRA and CDR2 YSYEKL. This CDR3 spans 12 amino acids. CDR3 in amino acids: CASSHQGYEQYF. Here the CDR3 DNA reads TGCGCCAGCAGCCATCAGGGGTACGAGCAGTACTTC.

A few counts support this clonotype. The chain couples TRBV24-1 to TRBJ2-2; TRBD1 matches at 11 bases. This CDR3 region has 18 residues. Germline CDR1 and CDR2: KGHDR and SFDVKD. V lost 4 bases to trimming and J lost 1 base; unmatched junction nucleotides: 7. CDR3 sequence reads: CATSDSGTGGRNTGELFF. CDR3 DNA sequence: TGTGCCACCAGTGACTCAGGGACAGGGGGACGGAACACCGGGGAGCTGTTTTTT.

This chain links TRBV18 with TRBJ1-1, with D possibly being TRBD1 (6 bases). The ends were cut back, 6 bases at V and 8 bases at J, with 13 bases in the middle. CDR3 size: 12 residues. CDR1 KGHSH and CDR2 LQKENI come from the germline V gene. CDR3 protein: CASSLGQQEAFF. The DNA for the CDR3 is TGTGCCAGCTCGCTCGGACAGCAAGAAGCTTTCTTT. The full variable domain, its missing parts supplied by reference TRBV18 and TRBJ1-1, is NAGVMQNPRHLVRRRGQEARLRCSPMKGHSHVYWYRQLPEEGLKFMVYLQKENIIDESGMPKERFSAEFPKEGPSILRIQQVVRGDSAAYFCASSLGQQEAFFGQGTRLTVV.

This clonotype has a handful of counts. This rearrangement joins TRBV20-1 to TRBJ2-7; D possibly corresponds to TRBD1 (5 bases). This CDR3 spans 12 amino acids. V lost 6 bases and J 2 bases, leaving 11 bases between the germline ends. Germline loops: CDR1 DFQATT, CDR2 SNEGSKA (reference sequence). CDR3 nucleotide sequence: TGCAGTGCACCAAAGGACACCTACGAGCAGTACTTC. Translating gives CSAPKDTYEQYF.

This clonotype has at least ten counts. The V gene is TRBV5-1, the J gene TRBJ1-4, with 7 bases that match TRBD1. Germline assignment: CDR1 SGHRS and CDR2 YFSETQ. This CDR3 has 11 residues. V lost 4 bases to trimming and J lost 11 bases; unmatched junction nucleotides: 2. The CDR3 sequence: CASSGGQKLFF. The CDR3 DNA follows: TGCGCCAGCAGCGGGGGACAGAAACTGTTTTTT.

V and J are TRBV11-2 and TRBJ1-2, with 7 bases aligning to TRBD1. In germline, CDR1 is SGHAT, CDR2 FQNNGV. Trimming cost V 5 bases and J 7 bases; bases outside gene matches: 10. The CDR3 contains 14 residues. The CDR3 DNA reads as TGTGCCAGCAGCATCGGGACAGCTGTCGTTGGCTACACCTTC. As protein: CASSIGTAVVGYTF.

The chain links TRBV20-1 to TRBJ2-1; D may correspond to TRBD1 or TRBD2 (5 bases each). Per the germline V gene, CDR1 is DFQATT and CDR2 is SNEGSKA (reference sequence). V dropped 5 bases and J dropped 2 bases, with 19 bases sitting between them. CDR3 length: 16 amino acids. The CDR3 nucleotides read TGCAGTGCTCTGGGGGAACTCCTTCTTACCTACAATGAGCAGTTCTTC. Protein sequence: CSALGELLLTYNEQFF.

The chain has TRBV6-4 and TRBJ2-3; 7 nucleotides align to TRBD1. The J segment lost 6 bases and the V segment lost 4 bases, leaving 10 bases of the junction unmatched. CDR3 size: 15 residues. Germline V gene sequence: CDR1 MRHNA, CDR2 SNTAGT. CDR3 nucleotide sequence: TGTGCCAGCAGTGCAGCGAGGGGGCCGCTCGATACGCAGTATTTT. This translates into CASSAARGPLDTQYF.

The chain recombines TRBV20-1 with TRBJ2-2; D might be TRBD2 (6 bases). The CDR3 has 16 amino acids. Germline CDR1 DFQATT, CDR2 SNEGSKA (reference sequence). V was clipped by 2 bases and J by 0 bases, with 13 bases between them. CDR3 sequence reads: CSARLPGLPNTGELFF. CDR3 nucleotide sequence: TGCAGTGCTAGACTCCCGGGACTCCCGAACACCGGGGAGCTGTTTTTT.

The chain recombines TRBV25-1 with TRBJ1-1; D gene unclear. Germline V gene sequence: CDR1 MGHDK, CDR2 SYGVNS. V lost 3 bases and J lost 6, with 5 bases in between. There are 11 residues in the CDR3. The CDR3 region is CASSDVAEAFF. CDR3 nucleotide sequence: TGTGCCAGCAGTGATGTGGCTGAAGCTTTCTTT.

This clonotype was counted a few times. V gene TRBV7-3 combines with J gene TRBJ1-3; 7 bases fit TRBD1. J lost 4 bases, V lost 6 bases, and 3 bases had no gene match. The CDR3 length is 13 residues. Germline V gives CDR1 SGHTA, CDR2 FQGTGA. The CDR3 spells CASSRGRGNTIYF. CDR3 bases: TGTGCCAGCAGTAGGGGGCGAGGAAACACCATATATTTT.

This clonotype was seen a few times. The chain links TRBV20-1 to TRBJ1-1, with TRBD1 matching 8 bases. The ends lost 0 bases at V and 1 base at J; junction bases unmatched: 13. Per the germline V gene, CDR1 is DFQATT and CDR2 is SNEGSKA (reference sequence). The CDR3 runs to 18 residues. The CDR3 protein is CSARDPLAGGPSNTEAFF. In DNA, the CDR3 is TGCAGTGCTAGAGACCCTCTTGCAGGGGGCCCCTCGAACACTGAAGCTTTCTTT.